These 25 T cell receptor beta chains came from one sample sequenced in a study of tumor-infiltrating lymphocytes in primary liver carcinoma. Unsorted bulk tissue, roughly 19-34 mg of it, served as the source for co-extraction of RNA and DNA. The researchers produced TCR beta cDNA from 450 to 600 ng total RNA with a constant-region primer. Libraries for TCR beta were built through three nested multiplex PCR rounds, which together made up a slightly modified ARM-PCR procedure. Researchers ran the first two PCR rounds for roughly 10 cycles each with TRBV1-TRBV30 forward primers and a C-beta reverse primer. Using its own MiXCR run on the multiplex PCR reads, TCRdb lists one record per CDR3 protein. Here the sample spans more than 30,000 distinct CDR3 sequences, roughly 73% being singletons. The material sequenced was tumor-adjacent normal liver tissue. The source of these receptors is a man between 40 and 49 years old with primary liver carcinoma and hepatitis B virus infection.

A note on this clonotype: The conserved closing phenylalanine or tryptophan is absent in this CDR3, likely reflecting a read error. The J gene is TRBJ2-2, the V gene TRBV14; D is undetermined. The CDR3 is 13 amino acids. Germline CDR1 reads SGHDN; CDR2 reads FVKESK. Between the trimmed V and J ends, which lost 9 bases and 6 bases, there was a span of 14 bases. The CDR3 loop reads CASSQDNSGELFL. The CDR3 region has the DNA TGTGCCAGTAGTCAAGATAACTCCGGGGAGCTGTTTTTA.

Concerning this clonotype itself: Sequence at one end of the junction differs from germline and may be a read error. The J gene is TRBJ1-6, the V gene TRBV14; D not resolved. This CDR3 is 19 amino acids long. The germline V gene has CDR1 SGHDN and CDR2 FVKESK. The CDR3 loop is CASSRDQNHQASYNSPLHF. CDR3 DNA sequence: TGTGCCAGCAGCCGAGATCAGAACCACCAGGCATCCTATAATTCCCCCCTCCACTTT.

The rearrangement uses TRBV7-9 and TRBJ2-7; D gene ambiguous. V lost 10 bases to trimming and J lost 0 bases, with 13 bases between them. The CDR3 spans 13 residues. CDR1 is SEHNR and CDR2 is FQNEAQ in the germline V gene (reference sequence). The CDR3 sequence is CAINSENSYEQYF. The CDR3 DNA reads TGTGCCATCAACTCTGAGAACTCCTACGAGCAGTACTTC.

As regards this clonotype: Mismatch with germline at one junction end may stem from a read error. This chain connects TRBV11-3 to TRBJ1-1; tentative D call: TRBD1 (6 bases). Per germline, CDR1 SGHNT and CDR2 YENEEA. This CDR3 spans 15 amino acids. This CDR3 is CTSNRGVSGDTEAFF. The CDR3 nucleotides are TGTACCAGCAACCGCGGGGTGTCAGGGGACACTGAAGCTTTCTTT.

As for this clonotype: Being one base from a much bigger clone, this may be a read error. The gene calls are TRBV6-2 or TRBV6-3 and TRBJ2-3, with D unresolved. This CDR3 has 15 residues. The germline V and J ends were trimmed by 1 base and 1 base, with 9 bases remaining between them. CDR1 and CDR2 (germline): MNHEY, SVGEGT. CDR3 DNA sequence: TGTGCCAGCAGTTACTTGATGCAGGGCACAGATACGCAGTATTTT. It translates to CASSYLMQGTDTQYF.

This clonotype was seen once. In this CDR3 the conserved last residue, phenylalanine or tryptophan, is missing, so a read error is likely. The limits of the CDR3 on the DNA are not certain, so only TCRdb's listed CDR3 is given. CDR3 sequence reads: CVSSPGSELLSL. This chain links TRBV4-1 with TRBJ2-1. Ends included, the CDR3 has 12 residues. CDR1 is MGHRA, CDR2 YSYEKL, per germline.

This chain connects TRBV28 to TRBJ2-1, with 8 bases matching TRBD2. The CDR3 loop spans 14 amino acids. The junction had 14 bases not matched to a gene; V was cut back by 4 bases and J by 15 bases. Germline loops: CDR1 MDHEN, CDR2 SYDVKM. The CDR3 bases are TGTGCCAGCAGTTATAGCGGGACCAGGTTTGAGTGGTTCTTC. This gives the protein CASSYSGTRFEWFF.

Concerning this clonotype itself: This may stem from a read error, because a much larger clone lies one nucleotide away. This chain uses TRBV15 with TRBJ2-3; unclear D gene. The CDR3 is 12 amino acids. Germline lookup yields CDR1 LNHNV and CDR2 YYDKDF (reference sequence). Here the CDR3 DNA reads TGTGTCACCAGCAGAGATAAATTGCCGCAGTATTTT. This sequence encodes CVTSRDKLPQYF. Full variable domain (missing parts from reference TRBV15 and TRBJ2-3): DAMVIQNPRYQVTQFGKPVTLSCSQTLNHNVMYWYQQKSSQAPKLLFHYYDKDFNNEADTPDNFQSRRPNTSFCFLDIRSPGLGDTAMYLCVTSRDKLPQYFGPGTRLTVL.

Remarks on this clonotype: An end of the junction differs from the germline gene, which may be a read error. The chain joins TRBV7-9 to TRBJ2-3; 8 nucleotides match TRBD1. Germline lookup yields CDR1 SEHNR and CDR2 FQNEAQ (reference sequence). The CDR3 loop spans 15 amino acids. CDR3 in DNA: TGTACCAGCAGTAGGAGGGGACAGGACGCAGATACGCAGTATTTT. Protein sequence: CTSSRRGQDADTQYF.

V and J are TRBV11-2 and TRBJ2-1; weak D call: TRBD2 (7 bases). This CDR3 comprises 16 residues. The V end was cut by 8 bases, the J end by 13 bases, with 30 bases between. Germline CDR1 SGHAT, CDR2 FQNNGV. CDR3 loop: CASDFGGGGRFSEQFF. In nucleotides, the CDR3 is TGTGCCAGCGACTTTGGGGGAGGGGGGCGCTTCAGTGAACAGTTCTTC.

J is TRBJ2-1 and V is TRBV6-2 or TRBV6-3, with D hard to call. Trimming stripped 2 bases from V and 8 bases from J, with 13 bases between. Looked up from germline, CDR1 is MNHEY and CDR2 is SVGEGT. The CDR3 has 14 amino acids. This CDR3 is CASSYSSSNDEQFF. The CDR3 DNA follows: TGTGCCAGCAGTTACAGCAGCTCCAACGATGAGCAGTTCTTC.

The J gene is TRBJ2-7, the V gene TRBV12-3 or TRBV12-4; D might be TRBD2 (6 bases). CDR3 length: 15 amino acids. V was pared by 6 bases and J by 1 base, with 16 bases between. The CDR3 coding sequence is TGTGCCAGCAGAACGGGACTCCTAAATTCCTACGAGCAGTACTTC. Its translation is CASRTGLLNSYEQYF.

About this clonotype: A junction end diverges from the germline sequence, so it may reflect a read error. CDR3 DNA: TGTACCAGCAGTTACTCCGGGGCTAGCGGGAGAGGGAATGAGCAGTCCTTC. It yields the protein CTSSYSGASGRGNEQSF. The V call is TRBV6-5, the J call TRBJ2-1; 10 nucleotides line up with TRBD2. Germline CDR1 is MNHEY and CDR2 is SVGAGI. The CDR3 is 17 residues long.

As concerns this clonotype: At one boundary the junction diverges from the germline segment, which might be a read error. The V and J genes are TRBV11-2 and TRBJ2-3; D could derive from TRBD1 or TRBD2 (5 bases each). The CDR3 length is 15 residues. Germline lookup yields CDR1 SGHAT and CDR2 FQNNGV. The CDR3 here is CASSLVSHGGDTQYF. CDR3 coding DNA: TGTGCCAGCAGTTTAGTATCTCATGGGGGAGATACGCAGTATTTT.

Comments on this clonotype: The junction and the germline gene differ at one end; a read error may be behind it. The chain has TRBV11-1 and TRBJ2-4; 13 bases map to TRBD2. CDR1 and CDR2 (germline): SGHAT, FQDESV (reference sequence). This CDR3 comprises 17 residues. The CDR3 loop reads CATSFPGTSGTKNIHYF. DNA of the CDR3: TGTGCCACCAGTTTTCCCGGGACTAGCGGGACCAAAAACATTCACTACTTC.

To note about this clonotype: The conserved phenylalanine or tryptophan normally closing the CDR3 is absent here, so this likely arose from a read error. The CDR3 DNA reads TGTGCCAGCAGAAGGGGAGACTACGAGCAGTTCCTC. Translating gives CASRRGDYEQFL. This sequence joins TRBV12-3 or TRBV12-4 and TRBJ2-1; D might be TRBD1 or TRBD2, each matching 5 bases. V dropped 6 bases and J dropped 10 bases, with 13 bases sitting between them. The CDR3 is 12 residues long.

Details on this clonotype: Relative to the germline gene, one junction end is altered; a read error may explain this. The chain links TRBV29-1 to TRBJ2-5, with D perhaps TRBD2 (5 bases). Germline CDR1 and CDR2: SQVTM and ANQGSEA. CDR3 length equals 15 residues. The chain's CDR3 is CSIESAAGISETQYF. The CDR3 DNA follows: TGCAGCATTGAATCCGCGGCGGGTATATCTGAGACCCAGTACTTC.

This chain links TRBV28 with TRBJ2-1; TRBD2 matches 10 bases. The CDR3 contains 17 residues. CDR1 is MDHEN, CDR2 SYDVKM, per germline. V lost 4 bases to trimming and J lost 1 base; unmatched junction nucleotides: 7. The CDR3 loop is CASSSSTSGHSYNEQFF. CDR3 DNA: TGTGCCAGCAGTTCGTCGACTAGCGGGCATTCCTACAATGAGCAGTTCTTC.

As concerns this clonotype: The final CDR3 position lacks the conserved phenylalanine or tryptophan, pointing to a likely read error. The chain has TRBV6-5 and TRBJ2-3, with 7 bases identical to TRBD2. The germline V gene encodes CDR1 MNHEY and CDR2 SVGAGI. The V segment lost 6 bases and the J segment 1 base; nucleotides outside the gene matches: 7. CDR3 length equals 15 residues. The CDR3 here is CASRSVLAGTDTQYS. In DNA form, the CDR3 reads TGTGCCAGCAGATCTGTGCTAGCGGGCACAGATACGCAGTATTCT.

This clonotype was counted once. The junction does not match germline at one end; this may be a read error. The chain joins TRBV7-9 to TRBJ2-3; 8 bases match TRBD1. Germline V gene sequence: CDR1 SEHNR, CDR2 FQNEAQ (reference sequence). The length of the CDR3 is 15 residues. The CDR3 spells CASSSDRDGADTQCF. CDR3 nucleotide sequence: TGTGCCAGCAGTTCGGACAGGGACGGGGCAGATACGCAGTGTTTT.

On this clonotype: Here the CDR3 omits its conserved ending phenylalanine or tryptophan, so a read error is the likely source. V and J are TRBV11-2 and TRBJ2-3; 8 nucleotides match TRBD1. Germline V gives CDR1 SGHAT, CDR2 FQNNGV. CDR3 length equals 15 residues. In DNA form, the CDR3 reads TGTGTCAGCAGCTTAGTCAACACAGGGGGAGATACGCAGTATGTT. This translates into CVSSLVNTGGDTQYV.

This clonotype showed up just once. Germline and junction disagree at one end, which may indicate a read error. The CDR3 is CAFSEIGLAGGRGTDTQYF. The CDR3 DNA sequence: TGTGCCTTCAGTGAAATTGGACTAGCGGGAGGACGTGGCACAGATACGCAGTATTTT. The genes are TRBV10-3 and TRBJ2-3, with 14 bases matching TRBD2. The CDR3 is 19 residues long. The germline V gene has CDR1 ENHRY and CDR2 SYGVKD.

On this clonotype: At one of its ends the junction is not consistent with the germline gene, which may arise from a read error. The rearrangement joins TRBV5-1 to TRBJ2-1; TRBD2 matches at 7 bases. There are 15 residues in the CDR3. CDR1 SGHRS and CDR2 YFSETQ come from the germline V gene. Written as DNA, the CDR3 is TGTGCCAGCAGCCGGACTAGGGGTTCCTACAATGAGCAGTTCTTC. It translates to CASSRTRGSYNEQFF.

For this clonotype: A junction end diverges from the germline sequence, so it may reflect a read error. CDR3 nucleotides: TGTGCCGGCAGCTTATCGGCAGGGTTTTCCTACCAGCAGTCCTTC. It codes for CAGSLSAGFSYQQSF. The gene calls are TRBV11-2 and TRBJ2-7; TRBD1 is a possible D gene (5 bases). Germline-derived CDR1 and CDR2 are SGHAT and FQNNGV. The CDR3 length is 15 residues.

As to this clonotype: The final CDR3 position lacks the conserved phenylalanine or tryptophan, pointing to a likely read error. This CDR3 reads CSVATSVNTGELFV. In DNA, the CDR3 is TGTAGCGTTGCGACTAGCGTGAACACCGGGGAGCTGTTTGTT. The chain uses TRBV29-1 and TRBJ2-2, with 8 nucleotides matching TRBD2. This CDR3 contains 14 residues. Germline loops: CDR1 SQVTM, CDR2 ANQGSEA.